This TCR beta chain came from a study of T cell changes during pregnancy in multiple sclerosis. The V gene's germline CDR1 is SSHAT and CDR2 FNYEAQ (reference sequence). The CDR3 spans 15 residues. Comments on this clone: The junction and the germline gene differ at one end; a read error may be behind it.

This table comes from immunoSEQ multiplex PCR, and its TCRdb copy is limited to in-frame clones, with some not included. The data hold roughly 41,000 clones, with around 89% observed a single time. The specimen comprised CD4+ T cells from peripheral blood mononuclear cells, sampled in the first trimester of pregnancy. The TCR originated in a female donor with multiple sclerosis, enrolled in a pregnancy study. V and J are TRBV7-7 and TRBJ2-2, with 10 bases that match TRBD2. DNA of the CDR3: TGTGCTAGCACCAAGGTAGCGGGAGGCACCGGGGAGCTGTTTTTT. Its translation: CASTKVAGGTGELFF.